These T cell receptor beta chains were read from a single sample in a study of T cell responses to AZD1222 COVID-19 vaccine. Sequencing was performed with immunoSEQ multiplex PCR; in TCRdb, only in-frame clones are kept and a portion is missing. The repertoire holds around 130,000 clones, with about 94% as singletons. The source material was peripheral blood, sampled 28 days after the second AZD1222 dose. The receptors were sampled from an adult who received the AZD1222 COVID-19 vaccine. The CDR3 runs from the conserved cysteine through the conserved F or W. D genes are given only for firm matches. Size values are once, few and many counts, or a class for expanded clones, and some rows have none.

abundance | v_gene | d_gene | CDR3aa
NA | TRBV4-3 | TRBD1 | CASSHRQGIGYTF
NA | TRBV18 | NA | CASSGGQRTNYGYTF
NA | TRBV19 | NA | CASSPTDRGNQPQHF
NA | TRBV5-4 | NA | CASSFYGRSSYEQYF
NA | TRBV6-4 | NA | CASSDGRGSTDTQYF
NA | TRBV7-9 | TRBD2 | CASSPLAGANANTGELFF
NA | TRBV2 | TRBD2 | CASRGLAAYNEQFF
NA | TRBV7-2 | NA | CASSLMEYSPLHF
NA | TRBV24-1 | NA | CATSSTFSSTDTQYF
NA | TRBV19 | NA | CASKAGPNQPQHF
NA | TRBV15 | TRBD1 | CATILGQGNTEAFF
NA | TRBV11-1 | TRBD1 | CASSHRGDTQYF
NA | TRBV6-5 | NA | CASSYSAPGHSYEQYF
NA | TRBV11-2 | NA | CASSFSNEQFF
NA | TRBV4-3 | NA | CASSRGDRAGDGYTF
NA | TRBV25-1 | NA | CASSLYGYTF
NA | TRBV27 | TRBD1 | CASRQGAANQPQHF
NA | TRBV9 | TRBD1 | CASSVTTGDWSYTF
NA | TRBV28 | NA | CASSSSGRSQHF
NA | TRBV7-8 | NA | CASSAWGTGNTEAFF
NA | TRBV29-1 | NA | CSAEDGAGQPQHF
once | TRBV5-4 | TRBD2 | CASSLGSGITGANVLTF
NA | TRBV7-2 | NA | CASSVMSGVGQPQHF
NA | TRBV9 | NA | CASSVARDKGRDNIYGYTF
few | TRBV15 | NA | CATSRRDVGGNTIYF
NA | TRBV5-1 | TRBD1 | CASSLGGTGVYEQYF
once | TRBV6-1 | TRBD1 | CASSAGTALIPYEQYF
NA | TRBV13 | TRBD1 | CASSSRDRRRTYEQYF
NA | TRBV6-5 | NA | CASTGAGQAFF
NA | TRBV5-6 | NA | CASSLAGAGDQPQHF
NA | TRBV29-1 | TRBD1 | CSVEFSGTAVKAFF
NA | TRBV6-1 | NA | CASSERGNYGYTF
NA | TRBV6-6 | NA | CATTLGTARKETQYF
NA | TRBV28 | NA | CASASGQLPYGYTF
few | TRBV6-1 | TRBD1 | CASSGPRDRVLRINSPLHF
NA | TRBV9 | TRBD1 | CASSATGTGYGYTF
NA | TRBV3-1/TRBV3-2 | TRBD1 | CASSPNPGQGGEKLFF
NA | TRBV19 | NA | CASSIDSGHGETQYF
NA | TRBV9 | TRBD1 | CASSVVTGGNQPQHF
NA | TRBV7-2 | NA | CASSLRHTAYEQYF
NA | TRBV20-1 | NA | CSARLVNEQFF
once | TRBV5-1 | TRBD1 | CASSLDMTGTGNTIYF
NA | TRBV5-1 | TRBD2 | CASSLTAGGTYEQYF